The 12 T cell receptor beta chains reported below all come from one sample, sequenced in a study of blood T cell repertoires in COVID-19. Clones were read by immunoSEQ multiplex PCR, and TCRdb kept only the in-frame ones, dropping some. Altogether about 190,000 clones are present, roughly four fifths being singletons, with the ten largest covering about 13%. Material for sequencing was peripheral blood. These receptors came from a man aged 45-65 years who had recovered from COVID-19.

The V and J genes are TRBV15 and TRBJ2-7; no clear D. The V and J ends lost 0 bases and 2 bases respectively, with 8 bases between them. The CDR3 loop spans 14 amino acids. CDR1 is LNHNV, CDR2 YYDKDF, per germline (reference sequence). This chain's CDR3 is CATSRDTVTYEQYF. The CDR3 DNA is TGTGCCACCAGCAGAGATACAGTTACCTACGAGCAGTACTTC. The variable domain in full, with the rest retrieved from reference TRBV15 and TRBJ2-7, is DAMVIQNPRYQVTQFGKPVTLSCSQTLNHNVMYWYQQKSSQAPKLLFHYYDKDFNNEADTPDNFQSRRPNTSFCFLDIRSPGLGDTAMYLCATSRDTVTYEQYFGPGTRLTVT.

V is TRBV19 and J is TRBJ1-1; possibly TRBD1 for D (5 bases). V was shortened by 9 bases and J by 3 bases, with 11 bases between the two germline ends. This CDR3 contains 12 residues. Germline V gene lookup returns CDR1 LNHDA and CDR2 SQIVND (reference sequence). The CDR3 sequence: CASGGIYTEAFF. The CDR3 region has the DNA TGTGCCAGCGGGGGAATCTACACTGAAGCTTTCTTT.

There are a few counts of this clone. A read error may produce the germline difference seen at one junction end. The chain joins TRBV6-5 to TRBJ1-4; perhaps TRBD1 as D (5 bases). This CDR3 is 14 amino acids long. Per germline, CDR1 MNHEY and CDR2 SVGAGI. As DNA, the CDR3 is TGTGCCAGCAGCTACTTGGGGCCTAATGAAAAACTGTTTTTT. Translation: CASSYLGPNEKLFF.

The chain employs TRBV21-1 and TRBJ2-3; no check of the table's D call, TRBD2, against the DNA was made. TRBV21-1 is designated a pseudogene. This CDR3 has 15 amino acids. DNA for the CDR3: TGTGCCAGCAGCAGTAGCGGAGGGGCCACAGATACGCAGTATTTT. Encoded protein: CASSSSGGATDTQYF.

This clone was detected many times. The V and J genes are TRBV3-1 (or the pseudogene TRBV3-2) and TRBJ2-2; TRBD2 agrees at 8 bases. Trimming removed 10 bases from V and 5 bases from J; junction bases left unmatched: 12. CDR1 LGHDT and CDR2 YNNKEL come from the germline V gene (reference sequence). The CDR3 is 15 amino acids. CDR3 sequence reads: CATRREDVATGELFF. In DNA, the CDR3 is TGTGCCACACGGCGGGAGGATGTTGCTACCGGGGAGCTGTTTTTT.

The chain joins TRBV7-9 to TRBJ2-1; 9 bases are shared with TRBD1. This CDR3 region has 14 residues. CDR1 is SEHNR and CDR2 is FQNEAQ in the germline V gene (reference sequence). V shed 5 bases and J 10 bases; nucleotides not matched to a gene: 9. The CDR3 reads CASSHQTGGGEQFF. The CDR3 DNA is TGTGCCAGCAGCCACCAAACAGGGGGCGGCGAGCAGTTCTTC.

The rearrangement joins TRBV5-5 to TRBJ2-5; perhaps TRBD2 as D (5 bases). V dropped 4 bases and J dropped 5 bases, with 15 bases sitting between them. The CDR3 is 14 amino acids. The V gene's germline CDR1 is SGHKS and CDR2 YYEKEE (reference sequence). The DNA of the CDR3 is TGTGCCAGCAGCCAAGGGAGCCGACGGGAGACCCAGTACTTC. It yields the protein CASSQGSRRETQYF. Complete variable domain (other parts from reference TRBV5-5 and TRBJ2-5): DAGVTQSPTHLIKTRGQQVTLRCSPISGHKSVSWYQQVLGQGPQFIFQYYEKEERGRGNFPDRFSARQFPNYSSELNVNALLLGDSALYLCASSQGSRRETQYFGPGTRLLVL.

The chain recombines TRBV7-8 with TRBJ2-7; 7 nucleotides match TRBD1. J gave up 4 bases and V 1 base, and 7 bases lay outside the gene matches. This CDR3 has 15 residues. The germline V gene has CDR1 SGHVS and CDR2 FQNEAQ. CDR3 residues: CASSLEGDSTYEQYF. CDR3 in DNA: TGTGCCAGCAGCTTAGAGGGGGACAGTACGTACGAGCAGTACTTC.

The rearrangement links TRBV6-4 to TRBJ2-1; the match to TRBD2 covers 7 bases. CDR3 length: 14 residues. J lost 5 bases, V lost 3 bases, and 4 bases had no gene match. Germline V CDR1 and CDR2: MRHNA, SNTAGT. The CDR3, as DNA: TGTGCCAGCAGTGAATCGCTAGCGGACAATGAGCAGTTCTTC. Its translation: CASSESLADNEQFF.

The chain combines TRBV5-1 with TRBJ2-1; 7 positions match TRBD2. The CDR3 is made up of 16 amino acids. V gave up 2 bases and J gave up 0 bases; unmatched junction bases: 5. CDR1 and CDR2 (germline): SGHRS, YFSETQ. The CDR3 bases are TGCGCCAGCAGCTTCCAAGGCGGGGGCTCCTACAATGAGCAGTTCTTC. Its protein is CASSFQGGGSYNEQFF.

The chain links TRBV3-1 (or the pseudogene TRBV3-2) to TRBJ2-7; 15 bases line up with TRBD2. This CDR3 region has 16 residues. J was trimmed by 5 bases and V by 2 bases; bases with no gene match: 4. Germline V gene sequence: CDR1 LGHDT, CDR2 YNNKEL (reference sequence). The CDR3 reads CASSQFGTSGRNEQYF. Here the CDR3 DNA reads TGTGCCAGCAGCCAATTCGGGACTAGCGGGAGGAACGAGCAGTACTTC.

This chain connects TRBV28 to TRBJ1-5; 7 bases line up with TRBD1. CDR3 length: 15 residues. CDR1 is MDHEN and CDR2 is SYDVKM in the germline V gene. Trimming took 8 bases from V and 5 from J; bases not matched to a gene: 12. CDR3: CASDAGQVVDQPQHF. The CDR3 region has the DNA TGTGCCAGCGATGCTGGACAGGTAGTCGATCAGCCCCAGCATTTT.